This T cell receptor (beta chain) was recovered during a study of shared clonotypes between healthy human individuals. Notes on the study in general: Clonotype sharing across four donors was observed for roughly 5% of naive CD4 clonotypes.

Germline V lookup: CDR1 MNHNS, CDR2 SASEGT. The CDR3 spans 13 residues. V was pared by 2 bases and J by 4 bases, with 8 bases between. Some clones are missing from TCRdb's copy, which holds only in-frame ones; the method was immunoSEQ multiplex PCR. The sample holds some 660,000 clones, approximately 73% seen once. About this clone itself: Its cognate antigen is unknown.

The TCR was taken from a woman in her 30s in good health. Sequencing was carried out using memory CD4+ T cells sorted from blood. Subset in this sample: CD45RA-negative fraction. The chain links TRBV6-1 to TRBJ1-1; D remains unclear. The DNA for the CDR3 is TGTGCCAGCAGTGAAAAGTGGGGCACTGAAGCTTTCTTT. It encodes CASSEKWGTEAFF.